The 13 T cell receptor beta chains below were found in one sample sequenced in a study of T cell repertoires in cytomegalovirus infection. TCRdb used MiXCR to reprocess the reads, holding one entry per CDR3 protein. This table holds around 270,000 distinct CDR3 sequences, 9.1% found once. Source material: PBMCs. The origin of the receptors is a human donor in good health (CMV status not recorded). Some clones in this sample may be carry-over from other donors' samples.

This clonotype has a count of ten or more. The V gene is TRBV7-2, the J gene TRBJ2-4; TRBD1 matches 8 bases. Germline-derived CDR1 and CDR2 are SGHTA and FQGNSA. J gave up 7 bases and V 3 bases, and 5 bases lay outside the gene matches. The CDR3 runs 14 residues. The CDR3 spells CASSFSRQGNIQYF. CDR3 coding DNA: TGTGCCAGCAGCTTTTCTAGACAGGGGAACATTCAGTACTTC.

The chain's CDR3 is CASSPRGGEQFF. The CDR3, as DNA: TGTGCCAGCAGTCCGAGGGGCGGTGAGCAGTTCTTC. V and J are TRBV6-2 or TRBV6-3 and TRBJ2-1; D may correspond to TRBD1 or TRBD2 (5 bases each). The ends were cut back, 5 bases at V and 9 bases at J, with 11 bases in the middle. There are 12 residues in the CDR3. Germline lookup yields CDR1 MNHEY and CDR2 SVGEGT.

This clonotype was seen many times. The V gene is TRBV7-2, the J gene TRBJ1-2; 7 bases line up with TRBD1. The CDR3 runs 15 residues. Germline V gives CDR1 SGHTA, CDR2 FQGNSA. V was pared by 5 bases and J by 7 bases, with 13 bases of the junction left unmatched. The CDR3 DNA follows: TGTGCCAGCAGCCACAAGACAGGGTCGTTGTCTGGCTACACCTTC. This gives the protein CASSHKTGSLSGYTF.

This clonotype was recorded a few times. The CDR3 DNA reads TGTGCCAGTACCGCCTTGGCAGTTAGCAATCAGCCCCAGCATTTT. It is translated as CASTALAVSNQPQHF. This chain connects TRBV19 to TRBJ1-5, with unresolved D. V was cut by 7 bases and J by 0 bases, with 13 bases left in between. Germline V gene lookup returns CDR1 LNHDA and CDR2 SQIVND (reference sequence). The CDR3 has 15 amino acids. The variable domain in full, completed from reference TRBV19 and TRBJ1-5, reads DGGITQSPKYLFRKEGQNVTLSCEQNLNHDAMYWYRQDPGQGLRLIYYSQIVNDFQKGDIAEGYSVSREKKESFPLTVTSAQKNPTAFYLCASTALAVSNQPQHFGDGTRLSIL.

V gene TRBV11-2 combines with J gene TRBJ2-3, with a tentative D call TRBD1 (6 bases). Germline CDR1 and CDR2: SGHAT and FQNNGV. The length of the CDR3 is 16 residues. V was shortened by 5 bases and J by 0 bases, with 15 bases between the two germline ends. CDR3 DNA: TGTGCCAGCAGCCCAACGGCAGGGGTCAGCACAGATACGCAGTATTTT. Protein product: CASSPTAGVSTDTQYF. The full variable domain, its missing parts supplied by reference TRBV11-2 and TRBJ2-3, is EAGVAQSPRYKIIEKRQSVAFWCNPISGHATLYWYQQILGQGPKLLIQFQNNGVVDDSQLPKDRFSAERLKGVDSTLKIQPAKLEDSAVYLCASSPTAGVSTDTQYFGPGTRLTVL.

This clonotype came up many times. The chain carries TRBV4-1 and TRBJ2-1; 10 nucleotides line up with TRBD2. Looked up from germline, CDR1 is MGHRA and CDR2 is YSYEKL. V trimming: 4 bases; J trimming: 9 bases; junction bases outside the gene matches: 12. The CDR3 totals 16 residues. The CDR3 sequence: CASSLVLAGVLSEQFF. In DNA form, the CDR3 reads TGCGCCAGCAGCCTGGTGCTAGCGGGGGTCCTCAGTGAGCAGTTCTTC.

J is TRBJ2-7 and V is TRBV4-1; no reliable D call. V lost 0 bases, J lost 7 bases, and 25 bases lay in between. CDR3 size: 18 residues. CDR1 is MGHRA and CDR2 is YSYEKL in the germline V gene. This CDR3 is CASSQEMVRSLITNEQYF. The CDR3 region has the DNA TGCGCCAGCAGCCAAGAGATGGTCCGATCCTTAATTACTAATGAGCAGTACTTC.

The chain joins TRBV5-1 to TRBJ2-7; D may correspond to TRBD1 or TRBD2 (5 bases each). The CDR3 loop spans 14 amino acids. Germline V gives CDR1 SGHRS, CDR2 YFSETQ. V lost 4 bases, J lost 2 bases, and 13 bases lay in between. In DNA form, the CDR3 reads TGCGCCAGCAGCCTAGATCTGGGACCCTACGAGCAGTACTTC. It translates to CASSLDLGPYEQYF.

This sequence joins TRBV6-2 or TRBV6-3 and TRBJ2-1; TRBD2 aligns across 10 bases. Germline V lookup: CDR1 MNHEY, CDR2 SVGEGT. This CDR3 is 15 amino acids long. J was trimmed by 7 bases and V by 6 bases; bases with no gene match: 9. In DNA form, the CDR3 reads TGTGCCAGCAGAGGAGCGGGGGGGCCGAAAAATGAGCAGTTCTTC. Translation gives CASRGAGGPKNEQFF.

This clonotype has ten or more counts. The chain links TRBV7-8 to TRBJ1-5; D is ambiguous. Germline CDR1 and CDR2: SGHVS and FQNEAQ. The CDR3 length is 14 residues. V dropped 5 bases and J dropped 4 bases, with 12 bases sitting between them. Here the CDR3 reads CASSPVKANQPQHF. Here the CDR3 DNA reads TGTGCCAGCAGCCCCGTGAAGGCAAATCAGCCCCAGCATTTT.

This clonotype has just a few counts. V usage is TRBV5-1 and J usage is TRBJ2-7; the D gene could be TRBD1 or TRBD2 (5 bases each). This CDR3 is 15 amino acids long. Germline assignment: CDR1 SGHRS and CDR2 YFSETQ. The ends were cut back, 4 bases at V and 2 bases at J, with 16 bases in the middle. Here the CDR3 reads CASSLSGGRTYEQYF. The CDR3 region has the DNA TGCGCCAGCAGCCTAAGTGGGGGTCGAACCTACGAGCAGTACTTC.

This clonotype was observed many times. V and J are TRBV28 and TRBJ2-7, with a possible D match to TRBD1 (6 bases). This CDR3 comprises 17 residues. Between the trimmed V and J ends, which lost 2 bases and 0 bases, there was a span of 17 bases. In germline, CDR1 is MDHEN, CDR2 SYDVKM. This chain's CDR3 is CASSLKARGPSSYEQYF. CDR3 DNA sequence: TGTGCCAGCAGTTTAAAAGCCAGGGGACCGAGCTCCTACGAGCAGTACTTC.

This clonotype showed up many times. The chain is built from TRBV7-9 and TRBJ1-4; D ambiguous. V dropped 6 bases and J dropped 8 bases, with 13 bases sitting between them. From germline, CDR1 is SEHNR and CDR2 FQNEAQ (reference sequence). The CDR3 is 13 amino acids. The CDR3 is CASSWRLGEKLFF. CDR3 sequence (DNA): TGTGCCAGCAGTTGGAGATTAGGCGAAAAACTGTTTTTT.